One sample yielded the 20 T cell receptor beta chains listed below, sequenced in a study of blood T cells in healthy people across ages. The use of a sample-barcoded 5' primer and a J-beta primer mix characterized a second PCR of about 7 to 12 cycles. TCRdb re-called the 5' RACE reads with MiXCR, one entry per CDR3 protein. Altogether 1.5 million to 1.9 million distinct CDR3 sequences are present, less than 45% being singletons, with the ten largest covering just over 4%. Sequencing used blood. The receptors were gathered from a young woman in good health.

CDR3 protein: CASRGQGRTGLYGYTF. CDR3 in DNA: TGCGCCAGCAGAGGCCAAGGAAGGACAGGACTCTATGGCTACACCTTC. The chain recombines TRBV4-3 with TRBJ1-2; TRBD1 agrees at 7 bases. The CDR3 runs to 16 residues. Trimming removed 6 bases from V and 4 bases from J; junction bases left unmatched: 14. Germline CDR1 and CDR2: LGHNA and YSLEER.

This clonotype turned up a few times. V is TRBV7-2 and J is TRBJ1-6; 7 positions match TRBD1. CDR1 and CDR2 (germline): SGHTA, FQGNSA. V shed 3 bases, J shed 11 bases, and the junction held 7 bases outside the gene matches. There are 14 residues in the CDR3. The CDR3 DNA sequence: TGTGCCAGCAGCTTCCCCATACAGGGGACACCCCTCCACTTT. Translating it yields CASSFPIQGTPLHF.

This clonotype was counted a few times. The rearrangement links TRBV4-3 to TRBJ2-7; 7 positions agree with TRBD1. CDR3 size: 13 residues. Germline-derived CDR1 and CDR2 are LGHNA and YSLEER. J lost 7 bases, V lost 3 bases, and 6 bases had no gene match. The CDR3 DNA is TGCGCCAGCAGCCATGCACAGGGGTGGGAGCAGTACTTC. It translates to CASSHAQGWEQYF.

The chain employs TRBV3-1 and TRBJ2-1, with TRBD1 as a possible D gene (5 bases). CDR3 length: 16 amino acids. The germline CDR1 and CDR2 sequences are LGHDT and YNNKEL (reference sequence). Trimming left V 0 bases short and J 0 bases short, with 9 bases between. The CDR3 sequence: CASSQDRGHSYNEQFF. The CDR3 nucleotides are TGTGCCAGCAGCCAAGATAGAGGACACTCCTACAATGAGCAGTTCTTC.

The V call is TRBV20-1, the J call TRBJ2-5; D gene unclear. The CDR3 consists of 16 residues. Germline assignment: CDR1 DFQATT and CDR2 SNEGSKA (reference sequence). Trimming removed 0 bases from V and 5 bases from J, with 19 bases in between. The CDR3 is CSARDPELGTGETQYF. The CDR3 DNA sequence: TGCAGTGCTAGAGACCCAGAGCTAGGTACCGGGGAGACCCAGTACTTC.

This clonotype occurred a few times. This chain connects TRBV3-1 to TRBJ2-5; possibly TRBD1 or TRBD2 for D (5 bases each). The CDR3 covers 15 residues. Trimming cost V 5 bases and J 0 bases, with 13 bases left between them. Germline V gene lookup returns CDR1 LGHDT and CDR2 YNNKEL (reference sequence). CDR3 in amino acids: CASSWWRTHQETQYF. CDR3 coding DNA: TGTGCCAGCAGCTGGTGGAGGACACACCAAGAGACCCAGTACTTC.

The chain recombines TRBV4-1 with TRBJ2-7, with 11 bases lining up with TRBD2. Per germline, CDR1 MGHRA and CDR2 YSYEKL. The CDR3 covers 19 residues. V lost 1 base to trimming and J lost 3 bases; unmatched junction nucleotides: 14. The CDR3 here is CASSQGPLAGGLLYYEQYF. The CDR3 DNA is TGCGCCAGCAGCCAAGGACCTCTAGCGGGGGGCCTACTCTACTACGAGCAGTACTTC.

In its sample, this clonotype was seen a few times. The chain uses TRBV10-2 and TRBJ2-1; 13 bases are shared with TRBD2. Germline V gene lookup returns CDR1 WSHSY and CDR2 SAAADI. Germline trimming cut 6 bases from V and 9 bases from J; bases unmatched to any gene: 5. This CDR3 is built from 14 residues. The CDR3, as DNA: TGCGCCAGCAGACTAGCGGGGGGGCGAGGTGAGCAGTTCTTC. Translated, it gives CASRLAGGRGEQFF.

This clonotype was detected a few times. This chain uses TRBV11-2 with TRBJ2-1; D is undetermined. From germline, CDR1 is SGHAT and CDR2 FQNNGV. The V end was cut by 2 bases, the J end by 4 bases, with 6 bases between. The CDR3 runs 13 residues. As DNA, the CDR3 is TGTGCCAGCAGCTTATCTGAATACAATGAGCAGTTCTTC. Translation: CASSLSEYNEQFF.

This clonotype came up a few times. The chain has TRBV3-1 and TRBJ1-2; the D gene is possibly TRBD1 (6 bases). The germline V gene encodes CDR1 LGHDT and CDR2 YNNKEL (reference sequence). The ends were cut back, 2 bases at V and 6 bases at J, with 19 bases in the middle. The CDR3 is 16 residues long. Written as DNA, the CDR3 is TGTGCCAGCAGCCAACCCTCTCTACAGGGTAAGGATGGCTACACCTTC. This translates into CASSQPSLQGKDGYTF.

This clonotype appeared a few times. A much larger clonotype is one base distant, so this may be a read error. The V call is TRBV4-3, the J call TRBJ2-7; possible D gene TRBD1, 5 bases. The CDR3 has 16 amino acids. Germline V CDR1 and CDR2: LGHNA, YSLEER. Trimming cost V 3 bases and J 1 base, with 16 bases left between them. As DNA, the CDR3 is TGCGCCAGCAGCCAGGAGACAGTGTTTACGTCCTACGAGCAGTACTTC. This translates into CASSQETVFTSYEQYF.

V usage is TRBV24-1 and J usage is TRBJ2-1; the match to TRBD2 covers 16 bases. This CDR3 region has 19 residues. Germline loops: CDR1 KGHDR, CDR2 SFDVKD. Germline trimming cut 2 bases from V and 7 bases from J; bases unmatched to any gene: 10. The CDR3 bases are TGTGCCACCAGTGATTCGGGGACTAGCGGGAGGGCCATAAAAAATGAGCAGTTCTTC. This translates into CATSDSGTSGRAIKNEQFF.

Only a few counts were recorded for this clonotype. V is TRBV24-1 and J is TRBJ2-1; 9 nucleotides line up with TRBD2. The germline V gene has CDR1 KGHDR and CDR2 SFDVKD. Trimming at V came to 2 bases and at J to 4 bases, leaving 8 bases not matched to a gene. The CDR3 runs to 17 residues. The CDR3 loop is CATSDSGEAGGYNEQFF. Here the CDR3 DNA reads TGTGCCACCAGTGATTCCGGGGAAGCGGGGGGTTACAATGAGCAGTTCTTC.

Many counts were recorded for this clonotype. The chain combines TRBV7-3 with TRBJ2-3, with D unclear. Per the germline V gene, CDR1 is SGHTA and CDR2 is FQGTGA. Trimming took 2 bases from V and 2 from J, leaving 11 bases between them. CDR3 length equals 15 residues. CDR3: CASSLSARSTDTQYF. The CDR3 bases are TGTGCCAGCAGCTTATCTGCCAGATCCACAGATACGCAGTATTTT.

This clonotype came up a few times. The chain combines TRBV7-2 with TRBJ2-7; TRBD1 is a possible D gene (6 bases). The CDR3 runs to 15 residues. Germline-derived CDR1 and CDR2 are SGHTA and FQGNSA. V gave up 0 bases and J gave up 4 bases, with 13 bases separating them. CDR3 sequence: CASSLAGGRGYEQYF. The CDR3 DNA reads as TGTGCCAGCAGCTTAGCTGGGGGCCGGGGATACGAGCAGTACTTC. The full variable domain, its missing parts supplied by reference TRBV7-2 and TRBJ2-7, is GAGVSQSPSNKVTEKGKDVELRCDPISGHTALYWYRQSLGQGLEFLIYFQGNSAPDKSGLPSDRFSAERTGGSVSTLTIQRTQQEDSAVYLCASSLAGGRGYEQYFGPGTRLTVT.

This chain joins TRBV6-2 or TRBV6-3 and TRBJ2-4; 9 bases match TRBD2. TRBJ2-5 explains the end of the DNA better; the J call may be wrong. The CDR3 has 14 residues. CDR1 and CDR2 (germline): MNHEY, SVGEGT. CDR3 region: CASSTAGGMETQYF. The DNA for the CDR3 is TGTGCCAGCAGTACCGCGGGAGGGATGGAGACCCAGTACTTC.

The V gene is TRBV6-5, the J gene TRBJ1-2, with D perhaps TRBD1 (5 bases). The V gene's germline CDR1 is MNHEY and CDR2 SVGAGI. V lost 6 bases and J 7 bases, leaving 15 bases between the germline ends. The CDR3 has 13 residues. Written as DNA, the CDR3 is TGTGCCAGCAGCCCCGGGACTTGGTCTGGCTACACCTTC. This gives the protein CASSPGTWSGYTF.

This clonotype came up a few times. Here the CDR3 DNA reads TGTGCCAGCAGCTTGGGGGACAGGGGCGGCGATGAGCAGTTCTTC. It is translated as CASSLGDRGGDEQFF. The chain is built from TRBV5-6 and TRBJ2-1; 10 positions match TRBD1. Germline V lookup: CDR1 SGHDT, CDR2 YYEEEE. After removal of 0 bases from V and 8 bases from J, the junction contained 5 bases not matched to a gene. The CDR3 has 15 residues.

In the case of this clonotype: It may be a read error: a sequence one base away is much more abundant. The chain couples TRBV4-2 to TRBJ2-4; 13 nucleotides line up with TRBD2. The germline CDR1 and CDR2 sequences are LGHNA and YNFKEQ. CDR3 length: 15 residues. Losses at the gene ends were 4 bases for V and 14 bases for J; bases not matched to a gene: 11. The CDR3 spells CASSPGTSGIYEEYF. In nucleotides, the CDR3 is TGTGCCAGCAGCCCCGGGACTAGCGGGATCTACGAGGAGTACTTC.

V gene TRBV10-3 combines with J gene TRBJ2-5; D is unresolved. With the DNA end fitting TRBJ2-7 better, the J assignment may be wrong. The CDR3 sequence is 17 residues long. Germline CDR1 is ENHRY and CDR2 is SYGVKD. The CDR3 is CAISESIGASLGYEQYF. The CDR3 DNA sequence: TGTGCCATCAGTGAGTCGATTGGTGCCAGCCTCGGTTACGAGCAGTACTTC.